The clone carrying this T cell receptor beta chain was found a few times. What it binds is not known. Likely a read error: the CDR3 ends without its conserved phenylalanine or tryptophan. The DNA is left out, because the CDR3 cannot be placed on it with certainty; the CDR3 is given as TCRdb lists it. This record comes from a study of human T cells and chemical hapten exposure. Study context: Reading of the patch tests, which applied 0.01% DPC to the upper back, occurred at 6 days.

Study-level results: Versus controls, significantly more large CDR3 similarity clusters arose from expanded TCRs.

A total of 9 residues make up the CDR3, ends included. Time point described: patch test 3, about 24 weeks after DPC sensitization. Described treatment: therapeutic diphenylcyclopropenone sensitization with weekly scalp DPC. TCRdb ran MiXCR on the RACE reads and lists one entry per CDR3 protein. The sample lists 97,000 or so distinct CDR3 sequences, roughly 27% seen once, with about a tenth in the top ten. Sequencing was performed on whole blood, taken in connection with sensitization to the hapten diphenylcyclopropenone (DPC). The sequence derives from a man in his forties with alopecia areata. Some clones in this sample may be carry-over from other donors' samples. The chain is built from TRBV3-2 and TRBJ2-7; the table's TRBD1 call for D was not verified on the DNA. TRBV3-2 is assigned pseudogene status. CDR3 in amino acids: CASSQDRAE.